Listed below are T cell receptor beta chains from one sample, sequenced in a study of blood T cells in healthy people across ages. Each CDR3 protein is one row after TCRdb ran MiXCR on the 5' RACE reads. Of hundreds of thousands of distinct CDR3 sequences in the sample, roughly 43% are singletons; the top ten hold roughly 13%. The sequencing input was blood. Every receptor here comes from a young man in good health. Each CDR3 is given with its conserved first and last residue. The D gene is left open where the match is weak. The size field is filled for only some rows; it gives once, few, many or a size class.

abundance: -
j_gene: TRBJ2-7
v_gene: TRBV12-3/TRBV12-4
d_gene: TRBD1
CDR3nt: TGTGCCAGCAGTTCACAGGGGGCGTACTACGAGCAGTACTTC
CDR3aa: CASSSQGAYYEQYF

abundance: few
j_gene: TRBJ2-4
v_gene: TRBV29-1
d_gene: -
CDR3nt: TGCAGCGTGGGAGGGGGCTTGGCCAAAAACATTCAGTACTTC
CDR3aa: CSVGGGLAKNIQYF

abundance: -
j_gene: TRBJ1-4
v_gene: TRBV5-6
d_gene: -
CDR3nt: TGTGCCAGCAGCTTGGGGTCAGTTAATGAAAAACTGTTTTTT
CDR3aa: CASSLGSVNEKLFF

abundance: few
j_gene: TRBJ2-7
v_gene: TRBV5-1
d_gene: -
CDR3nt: TGCGCCAGCAGCTTGGCGGCACAGGTGACCTACGAGCAGTACTTC
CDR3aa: CASSLAAQVTYEQYF

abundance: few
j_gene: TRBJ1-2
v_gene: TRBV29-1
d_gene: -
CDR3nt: TGCAGCGTGATACCAACGGGAGGCTATGGCTACACCTTC
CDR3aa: CSVIPTGGYGYTF

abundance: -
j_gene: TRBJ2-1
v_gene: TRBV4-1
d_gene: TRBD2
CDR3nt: TGCGCCAGCAGTCTCCGGGTAGTCGGGGGGAATGAGCAGTTCTTC
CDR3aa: CASSLRVVGGNEQFF

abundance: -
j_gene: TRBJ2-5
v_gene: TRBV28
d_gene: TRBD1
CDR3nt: TGTGCCAGCAGTGCGATAGGGACAGGGGAAGAGCAGTACTTC
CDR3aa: CASSAIGTGEEQYF

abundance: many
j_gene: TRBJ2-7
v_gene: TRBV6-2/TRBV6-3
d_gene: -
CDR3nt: TGTGCCAGCAGTTACGGACACGACTACGAGCAGTACTTC
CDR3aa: CASSYGHDYEQYF

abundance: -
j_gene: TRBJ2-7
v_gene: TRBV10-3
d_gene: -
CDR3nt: TGTGCCGTCGAGGGAGCGGGCTACGAGCAGTACTTC
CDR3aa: CAVEGAGYEQYF

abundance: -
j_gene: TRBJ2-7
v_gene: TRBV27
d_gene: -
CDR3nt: TGTGCCAGCAGTTTAAGACTAGGAGGCTACGAGCAGTACTTC
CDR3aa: CASSLRLGGYEQYF

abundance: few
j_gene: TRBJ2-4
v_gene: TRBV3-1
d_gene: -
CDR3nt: TGTGCCAGCAGCCAAGAGAACGGGCAACAGTACTTC
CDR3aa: CASSQENGQQYF

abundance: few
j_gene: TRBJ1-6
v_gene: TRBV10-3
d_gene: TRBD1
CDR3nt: TGTGCCATCAGCTTACAGGGGTTTGGGTCACCCCTCCACTTT
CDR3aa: CAISLQGFGSPLHF

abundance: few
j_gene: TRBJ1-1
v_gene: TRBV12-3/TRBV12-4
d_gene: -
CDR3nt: TGTGCCAGCAGTTTCTCCTGGAACACTGAAGCTTTCTTT
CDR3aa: CASSFSWNTEAFF

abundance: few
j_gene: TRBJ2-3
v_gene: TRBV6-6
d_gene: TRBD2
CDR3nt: TGTGCCAGCCGGACTAGAGGATTCACAGATACGCAGTATTTT
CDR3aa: CASRTRGFTDTQYF

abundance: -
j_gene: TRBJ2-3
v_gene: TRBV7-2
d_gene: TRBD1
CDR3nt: TGTGCCAGCAGCTTAACTTGCAGGGGGACAGATACGCAGTATTTT
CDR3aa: CASSLTCRGTDTQYF

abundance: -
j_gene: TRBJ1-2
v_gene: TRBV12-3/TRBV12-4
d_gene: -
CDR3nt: TGTGCCAGCACCCCGGGACTTAACTATGGCTACACCTTC
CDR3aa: CASTPGLNYGYTF

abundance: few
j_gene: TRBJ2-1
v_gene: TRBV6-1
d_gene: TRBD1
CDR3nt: TGTGCCAGCAGTGAGGGCCTAGGGGGCCACAATGAGCAGTTCTTC
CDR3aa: CASSEGLGGHNEQFF

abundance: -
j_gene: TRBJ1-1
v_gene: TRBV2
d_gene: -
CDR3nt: TGTGCCAGCAATGGGCCAGGATCTCGTGAAGCTTTCTTT
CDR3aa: CASNGPGSREAFF

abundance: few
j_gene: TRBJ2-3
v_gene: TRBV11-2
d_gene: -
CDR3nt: TGTGCCAGCAGCCTACCCCCCGGGGATACGCAGTATTTT
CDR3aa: CASSLPPGDTQYF

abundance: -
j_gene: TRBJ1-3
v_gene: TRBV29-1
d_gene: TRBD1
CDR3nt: TGCAGCGTTGGACAGGGGGTTGGAAACACCATATATTTT
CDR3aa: CSVGQGVGNTIYF

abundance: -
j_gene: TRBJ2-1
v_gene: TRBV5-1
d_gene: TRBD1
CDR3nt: TGCGCCAGCAGCCTGGACAGGGGGGGTTCCTACAATGAGCAGTTCTTC
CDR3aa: CASSLDRGGSYNEQFF

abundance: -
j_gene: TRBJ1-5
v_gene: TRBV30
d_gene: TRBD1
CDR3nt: TGTGCCTGGAGTTACGGGACAGGGAATCAGCCCCAGCATTTT
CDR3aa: CAWSYGTGNQPQHF

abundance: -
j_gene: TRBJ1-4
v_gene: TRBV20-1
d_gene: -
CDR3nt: TGCAGTGCTAGGAGGGAGGTTAATGAAAAACTGTTTTTT
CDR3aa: CSARREVNEKLFF

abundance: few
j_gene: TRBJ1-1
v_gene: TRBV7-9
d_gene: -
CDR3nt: TGTGCCAGCAGCTTAGATAGCGAAGCTTTCTTT
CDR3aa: CASSLDSEAFF

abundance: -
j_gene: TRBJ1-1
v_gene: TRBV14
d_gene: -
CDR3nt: TGTGCCACCGAGCCGGCCCCGGGCGGGACTGAAGCTTTCTTT
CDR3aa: CATEPAPGGTEAFF

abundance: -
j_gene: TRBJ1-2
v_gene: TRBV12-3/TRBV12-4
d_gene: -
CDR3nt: TGTGCCAGCAGTTTAGGGGACCCTATCTATGGCTACACCTTC
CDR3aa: CASSLGDPIYGYTF

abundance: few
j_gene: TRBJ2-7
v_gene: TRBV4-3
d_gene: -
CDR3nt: TGCGCCAGCAGCCAAGGGGGGACTTCGTCCTACGAGCAGTACTTC
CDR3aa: CASSQGGTSSYEQYF

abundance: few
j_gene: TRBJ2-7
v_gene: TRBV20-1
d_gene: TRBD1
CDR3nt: TGCAGTGCTAGAGAGACAGGGAACTACGAGCAGTACTTC
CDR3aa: CSARETGNYEQYF

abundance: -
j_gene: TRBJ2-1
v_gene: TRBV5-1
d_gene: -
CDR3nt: TGCGCCAGCAGCTCAGGGAGCGCGTACAATGAGCAGTTCTTC
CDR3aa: CASSSGSAYNEQFF

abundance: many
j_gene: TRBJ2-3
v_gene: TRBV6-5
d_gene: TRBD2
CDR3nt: TGTGCCAGCAGTTTGGGGCAGCGGGGGGGAATAGATACGCAGTATTTT
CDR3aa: CASSLGQRGGIDTQYF

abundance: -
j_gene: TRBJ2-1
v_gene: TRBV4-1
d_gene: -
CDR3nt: TGCGCCAGCAGCCAAGGGGACTTGATTGTCGATGAGCAGTTCTTC
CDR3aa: CASSQGDLIVDEQFF

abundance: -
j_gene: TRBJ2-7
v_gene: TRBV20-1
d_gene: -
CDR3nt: TGCAGTGCTGTCTTGAACGAGCAGTACTTC
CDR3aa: CSAVLNEQYF

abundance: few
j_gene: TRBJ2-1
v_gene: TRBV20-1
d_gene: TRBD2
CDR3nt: TGCAGTGCTAGTAAGAGCGGGGGACGGAATAGCTACAATGAGCAGTTCTTC
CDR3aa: CSASKSGGRNSYNEQFF

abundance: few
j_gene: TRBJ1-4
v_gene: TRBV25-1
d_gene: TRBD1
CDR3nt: TGTGCCAGCAGTGAATGGGGCAGGGGGCCATCTAATGAAAAACTGTTTTTT
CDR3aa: CASSEWGRGPSNEKLFF

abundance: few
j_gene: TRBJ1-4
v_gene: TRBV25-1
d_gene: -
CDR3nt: TGTGCCAGCTCCATAGGGGCTAATGAAAAACTGTTTTTT
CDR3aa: CASSIGANEKLFF

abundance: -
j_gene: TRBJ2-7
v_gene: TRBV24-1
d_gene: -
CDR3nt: TGTGCCACCAGTGACGGGGGTCAATCCTACGAGCAGTACTTC
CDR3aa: CATSDGGQSYEQYF

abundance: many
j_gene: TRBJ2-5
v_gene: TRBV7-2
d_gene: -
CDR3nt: TGTGCCAGCAGCTTAGCGCGGGCATTGGGAGGGACCCAGTACTTC
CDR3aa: CASSLARALGGTQYF

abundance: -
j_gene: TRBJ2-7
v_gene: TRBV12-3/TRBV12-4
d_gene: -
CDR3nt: TGTGCCAGCAGCCTGAGGCCCATGGTTTACGAGCAGTACTTC
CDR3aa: CASSLRPMVYEQYF

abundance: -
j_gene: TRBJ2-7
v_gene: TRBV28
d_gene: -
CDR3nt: TGTGCCCTAGGGGTCACAAGCTCCTACGAGCAGTACTTC
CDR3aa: CALGVTSSYEQYF

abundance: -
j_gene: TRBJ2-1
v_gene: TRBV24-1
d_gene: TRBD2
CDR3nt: TGTGCCACCAGTGATGCTGGGACTAGCGGGTCGTACAATGAGCAGTTCTTC
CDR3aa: CATSDAGTSGSYNEQFF

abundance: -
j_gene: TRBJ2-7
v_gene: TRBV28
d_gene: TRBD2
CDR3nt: TGTGCCACGAAGAGCGGGGGGGCGTCCTACGAGCAGTACTTC
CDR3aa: CATKSGGASYEQYF

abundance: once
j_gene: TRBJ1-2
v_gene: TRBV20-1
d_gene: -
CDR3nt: TGCAGTGCTAGATCCCAGGCTGGGGGCGATGGCTACACCTTC
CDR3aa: CSARSQAGGDGYTF

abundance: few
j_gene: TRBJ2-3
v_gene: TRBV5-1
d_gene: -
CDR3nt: TGCGCCAGCAGCCCTACCCCTCGGGGCACAGATACGCAGTATTTT
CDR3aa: CASSPTPRGTDTQYF

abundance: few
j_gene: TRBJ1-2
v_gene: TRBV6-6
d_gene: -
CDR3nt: TGTGCCAGCAGTTACTCGGCGGATGGCTACACCTTC
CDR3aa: CASSYSADGYTF

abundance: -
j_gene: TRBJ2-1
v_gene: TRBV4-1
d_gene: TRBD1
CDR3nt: TGCGCCAGCAGCCGGGCACAGGGGAGCAATGAGCAGTTCTTC
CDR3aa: CASSRAQGSNEQFF

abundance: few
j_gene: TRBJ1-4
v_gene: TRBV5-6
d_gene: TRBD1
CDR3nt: TGTGCCAGCAGTCTTGACGGGACAGCGAGGAATGAAAAACTGTTTTTT
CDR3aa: CASSLDGTARNEKLFF

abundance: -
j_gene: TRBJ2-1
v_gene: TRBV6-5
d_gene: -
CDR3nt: TGTGCCAGCAGGTCCGGGACAGAGCAGTTCTTC
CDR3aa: CASRSGTEQFF

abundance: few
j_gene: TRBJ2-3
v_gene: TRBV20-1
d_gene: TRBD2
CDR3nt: TGCAGTGCCGGCGGGGGGGCGACAGATACGCAGTATTTT
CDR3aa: CSAGGGATDTQYF

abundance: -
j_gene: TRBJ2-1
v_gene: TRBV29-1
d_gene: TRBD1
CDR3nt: TGCAGCGCCGAGGGGACAGGGGGCGGTGAGCAGTTCTTC
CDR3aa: CSAEGTGGGEQFF